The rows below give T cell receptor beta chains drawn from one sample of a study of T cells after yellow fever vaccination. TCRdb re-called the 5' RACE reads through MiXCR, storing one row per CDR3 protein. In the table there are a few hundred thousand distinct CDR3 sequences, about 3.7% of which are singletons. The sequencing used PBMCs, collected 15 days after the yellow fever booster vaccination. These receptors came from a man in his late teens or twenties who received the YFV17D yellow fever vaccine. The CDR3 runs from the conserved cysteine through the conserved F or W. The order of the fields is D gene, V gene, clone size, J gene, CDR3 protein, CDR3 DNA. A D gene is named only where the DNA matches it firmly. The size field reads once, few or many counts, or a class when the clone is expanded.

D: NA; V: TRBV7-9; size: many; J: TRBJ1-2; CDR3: CASSLAGAYGYTF; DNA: TGTGCCAGCAGCTTAGCAGGGGCCTATGGCTACACCTTC
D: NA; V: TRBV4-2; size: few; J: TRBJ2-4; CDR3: CASGNVPSMGNIQYF; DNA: TGTGCCAGCGGAAACGTGCCCAGCATGGGAAACATTCAGTACTTC
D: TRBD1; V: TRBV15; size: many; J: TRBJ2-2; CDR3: CATSTDRFSGELFF; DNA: TGTGCCACCAGCACGGACAGGTTTAGCGGGGAGCTGTTTTTT
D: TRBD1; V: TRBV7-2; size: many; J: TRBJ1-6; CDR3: CASSYPRQGVDNSPLHF; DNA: TGTGCCAGCAGCTACCCCCGACAGGGAGTGGATAATTCACCCCTCCACTTT
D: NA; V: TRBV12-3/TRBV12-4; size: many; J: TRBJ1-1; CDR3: CASSLEQGREAFF; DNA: TGTGCCAGCAGTTTGGAGCAGGGGAGGGAGGCTTTCTTT
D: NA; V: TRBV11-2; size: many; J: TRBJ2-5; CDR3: CASSLVPPSPGVGETQYF; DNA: TGTGCCAGCAGCTTAGTCCCCCCGAGTCCAGGGGTTGGCGAGACCCAGTACTTC
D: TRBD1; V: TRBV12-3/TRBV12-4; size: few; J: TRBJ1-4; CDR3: CASREDRGNEKLFF; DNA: TGTGCCAGCAGGGAAGACAGGGGAAATGAAAAACTGTTTTTT
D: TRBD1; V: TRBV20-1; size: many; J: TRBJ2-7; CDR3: CSARGQVFSYEQYF; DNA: TGCAGTGCTAGGGGACAGGTTTTCTCCTACGAGCAGTACTTC
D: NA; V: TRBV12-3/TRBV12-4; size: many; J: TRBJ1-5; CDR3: CASSFKGNGSNQPQHF; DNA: TGTGCCAGCAGTTTTAAGGGTAATGGGAGCAATCAGCCCCAGCATTTT
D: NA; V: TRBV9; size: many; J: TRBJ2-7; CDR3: CASSVGPGLNYEQYF; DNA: TGTGCCAGCAGCGTGGGGCCGGGTCTAAACTACGAGCAGTACTTC
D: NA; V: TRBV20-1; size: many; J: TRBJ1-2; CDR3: CSAREAPGWVSGYTF; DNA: TGCAGTGCTAGAGAGGCCCCGGGTTGGGTCTCTGGCTACACCTTC
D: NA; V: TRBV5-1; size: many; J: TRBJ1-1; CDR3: CASWAGRTNTEAFF; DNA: TGCGCCAGCTGGGCGGGCAGGACGAACACTGAAGCTTTCTTT